One sample yielded the 12 T cell receptor beta chains listed below, sequenced in a study of identical twins (dated by TCRdb to 2015 to 2016). The library relied on 5' RACE. TCRdb lists the instrument as Illumina HiSeq 2000. TCRdb reprocessing: public reads trimmed at Q25 with fastp, clones called with MiXCR, in-frame beta chains kept. Identical CDR3 proteins give one entry, which carries the most common genes and DNA. The sample includes some 690,000 distinct CDR3 sequences, with around 21% observed a single time. The top ten hold 4% to 4.5% of the sample. This same sample was also taken into another study, of T cells expressing NK-cell markers.

The sample was PBMCs. These receptors all come from a woman aged 18-29 years in good health.

V gene TRBV20-1 combines with J gene TRBJ2-3, with 7 bases that match TRBD1. Germline CDR1 is DFQATT and CDR2 is SNEGSKA (reference sequence). The length of the CDR3 is 16 residues. V trimming: 5 bases; J trimming: 4 bases; junction bases outside the gene matches: 15. This CDR3 reads CSAHTRLQGTADTQYF. As DNA, the CDR3 is TGCAGTGCTCATACCCGACTACAGGGGACCGCAGATACGCAGTATTTT.

J is TRBJ1-6 and V is TRBV5-1; the D is unclear. Germline CDR1 is SGHRS and CDR2 is YFSETQ. This CDR3 contains 14 residues. V gave up 4 bases and J gave up 6 bases, with 11 bases separating them. CDR3 nucleotide sequence: TGCGCCAGCAGCGATGGCAGTGGTAATTCACCCCTCCACTTT. Translating gives CASSDGSGNSPLHF.

This clonotype was detected a few times. The chain carries TRBV5-5 and TRBJ1-4; 8 positions match TRBD1. Germline CDR1 is SGHKS and CDR2 is YYEKEE (reference sequence). J lost 11 bases, V lost 3 bases, and 9 bases had no gene match. The CDR3 loop spans 14 amino acids. The CDR3 protein is CASSSDRAGDKLFF. The CDR3 region has the DNA TGTGCCAGCAGCTCGGACAGGGCAGGCGATAAACTGTTTTTT.

The CDR3 sequence: CASSSPRGLANYGYTF. The CDR3 coding sequence is TGTGCCAGCAGTTCACCGAGGGGGCTAGCTAACTATGGCTACACCTTC. The rearrangement links TRBV6-5 to TRBJ1-2, with 7 nucleotides matching TRBD1. The V and J ends lost 4 bases and 0 bases, in that order; junction bases with no gene match: 8. The CDR3 has 16 residues. CDR1 and CDR2 from the germline V gene are MNHEY and SVGAGI.

This clonotype turned up a few times. The chain is built from TRBV7-8 and TRBJ2-3; the D is unclear. Germline lookup yields CDR1 SGHVS and CDR2 FQNEAQ. The CDR3 loop spans 8 amino acids. V was clipped by 7 bases and J by 10 bases, with 3 bases between them. This CDR3 is CASNPQYF. In nucleotides, the CDR3 is TGTGCCAGCAACCCGCAGTATTTT.

The table lists this clonotype with a count of one. The chain employs TRBV5-6 and TRBJ1-1, with D unresolved. Between the trimmed V and J ends, which lost 0 bases and 3 bases, there was a span of 12 bases. The CDR3 is 15 amino acids. CDR1 and CDR2 (germline): SGHDT, YYEEEE. The CDR3 loop reads CASSLAREWDTEAFF. The CDR3 DNA reads as TGTGCCAGCAGCTTGGCGCGGGAGTGGGACACTGAAGCTTTCTTT.

The gene calls are TRBV7-2 and TRBJ1-2; the match to TRBD1 covers 8 bases. Trimming at V came to 5 bases and at J to 5 bases, leaving 10 bases not matched to a gene. Looked up from germline, CDR1 is SGHTA and CDR2 is FQGNSA. The CDR3 runs 15 residues. CDR3 sequence (DNA): TGTGCCAGCAGCCTACGACAGGGGTCTTGGTATGGCTACACCTTC. The encoded protein is CASSLRQGSWYGYTF.

The J gene is TRBJ2-5, the V gene TRBV7-9; 9 bases are shared with TRBD1. Germline lookup yields CDR1 SEHNR and CDR2 FQNEAQ (reference sequence). The CDR3 consists of 15 residues. The V and J ends lost 4 bases and 2 bases, in that order; junction bases with no gene match: 5. The CDR3 nucleotides read TGTGCCAGCAGCTCCAGGGACAGGGAGCAAGAGACCCAGTACTTC. Translated: CASSSRDREQETQYF.

The CDR3 DNA sequence: TGTGCCAGCAGAGAGACCGGGGCCGAGTACGAGCAGTACTTC. As protein: CASRETGAEYEQYF. This chain connects TRBV12-3 or TRBV12-4 to TRBJ2-7, with D possibly being TRBD1 or TRBD2 (5 bases each). There are 14 residues in the CDR3. The V gene lost 6 bases and the J gene lost 4 bases, with 16 bases spanning the gap.

The chain uses TRBV7-9 and TRBJ1-2; no clear D. Germline CDR1 is SEHNR and CDR2 is FQNEAQ (reference sequence). CDR3 size: 13 residues. V was trimmed by 9 bases and J by 4 bases, leaving 15 bases between them. CDR3 in amino acids: CARGTGPVYGYTF. The CDR3 coding sequence is TGTGCCAGGGGCACCGGGCCCGTCTATGGCTACACCTTC.

The chain links TRBV7-6 to TRBJ2-5, with 12 bases lining up with TRBD2. The trim removed 7 bases at V and 4 bases at J, leaving 7 bases unmatched. The CDR3 spans 15 residues. CDR1 is SGHVS, CDR2 FNYEAQ, per germline. The CDR3 DNA follows: TGTGCCAGCAAAAGACTAGCGGGAGCCGCAGAGACCCAGTACTTC. Amino acid sequence: CASKRLAGAAETQYF.

The genes are TRBV27 and TRBJ2-3, with a tentative D call TRBD2 (5 bases). CDR1 and CDR2 from the germline V gene are MNHEY and SMNVEV (reference sequence). V dropped 5 bases and J dropped 6 bases, with 15 bases sitting between them. This CDR3 contains 14 residues. CDR3 amino acids: CASSEAKSGDTQYF. Here the CDR3 DNA reads TGTGCCAGCAGTGAAGCAAAAAGCGGCGATACGCAGTATTTT.